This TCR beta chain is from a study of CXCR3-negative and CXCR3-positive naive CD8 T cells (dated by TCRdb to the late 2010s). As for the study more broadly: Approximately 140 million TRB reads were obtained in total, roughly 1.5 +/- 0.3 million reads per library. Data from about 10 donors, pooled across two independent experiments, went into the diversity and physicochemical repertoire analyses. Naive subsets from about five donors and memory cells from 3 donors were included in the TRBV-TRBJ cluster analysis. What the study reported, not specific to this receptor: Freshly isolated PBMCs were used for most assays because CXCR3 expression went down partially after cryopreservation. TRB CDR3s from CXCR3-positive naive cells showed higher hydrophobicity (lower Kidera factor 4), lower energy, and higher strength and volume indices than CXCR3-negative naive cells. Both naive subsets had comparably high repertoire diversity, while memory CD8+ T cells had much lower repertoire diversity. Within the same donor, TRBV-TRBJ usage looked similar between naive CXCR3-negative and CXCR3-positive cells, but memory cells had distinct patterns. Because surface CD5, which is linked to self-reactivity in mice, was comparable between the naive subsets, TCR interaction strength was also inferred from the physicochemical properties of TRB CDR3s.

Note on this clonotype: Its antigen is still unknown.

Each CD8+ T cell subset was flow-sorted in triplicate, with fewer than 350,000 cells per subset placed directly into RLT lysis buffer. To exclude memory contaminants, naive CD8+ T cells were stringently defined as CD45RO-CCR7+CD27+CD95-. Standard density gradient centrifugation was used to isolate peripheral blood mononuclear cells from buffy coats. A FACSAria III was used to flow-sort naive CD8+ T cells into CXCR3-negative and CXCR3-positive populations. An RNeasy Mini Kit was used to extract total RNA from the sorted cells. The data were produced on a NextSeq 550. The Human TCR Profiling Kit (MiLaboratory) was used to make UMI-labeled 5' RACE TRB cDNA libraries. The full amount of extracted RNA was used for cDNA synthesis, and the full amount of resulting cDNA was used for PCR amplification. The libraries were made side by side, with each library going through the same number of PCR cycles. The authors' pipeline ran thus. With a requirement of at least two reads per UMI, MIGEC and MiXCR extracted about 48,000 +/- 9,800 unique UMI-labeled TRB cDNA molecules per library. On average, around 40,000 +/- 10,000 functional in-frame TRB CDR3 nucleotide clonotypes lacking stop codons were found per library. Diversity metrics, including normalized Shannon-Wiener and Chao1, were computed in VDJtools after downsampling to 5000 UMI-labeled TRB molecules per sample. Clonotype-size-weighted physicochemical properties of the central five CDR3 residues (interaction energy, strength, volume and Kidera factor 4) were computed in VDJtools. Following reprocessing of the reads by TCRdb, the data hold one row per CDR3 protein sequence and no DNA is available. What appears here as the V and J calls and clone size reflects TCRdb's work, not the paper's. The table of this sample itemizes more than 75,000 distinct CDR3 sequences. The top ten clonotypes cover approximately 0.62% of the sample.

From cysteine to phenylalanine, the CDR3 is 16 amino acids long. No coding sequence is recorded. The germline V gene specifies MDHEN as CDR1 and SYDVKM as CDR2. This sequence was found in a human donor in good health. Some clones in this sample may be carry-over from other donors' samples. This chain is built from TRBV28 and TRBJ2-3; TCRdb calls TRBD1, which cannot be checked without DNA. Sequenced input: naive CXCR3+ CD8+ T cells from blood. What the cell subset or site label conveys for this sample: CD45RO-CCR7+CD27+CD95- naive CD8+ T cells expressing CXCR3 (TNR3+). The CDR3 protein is CASSPGTGHGADTQYF.